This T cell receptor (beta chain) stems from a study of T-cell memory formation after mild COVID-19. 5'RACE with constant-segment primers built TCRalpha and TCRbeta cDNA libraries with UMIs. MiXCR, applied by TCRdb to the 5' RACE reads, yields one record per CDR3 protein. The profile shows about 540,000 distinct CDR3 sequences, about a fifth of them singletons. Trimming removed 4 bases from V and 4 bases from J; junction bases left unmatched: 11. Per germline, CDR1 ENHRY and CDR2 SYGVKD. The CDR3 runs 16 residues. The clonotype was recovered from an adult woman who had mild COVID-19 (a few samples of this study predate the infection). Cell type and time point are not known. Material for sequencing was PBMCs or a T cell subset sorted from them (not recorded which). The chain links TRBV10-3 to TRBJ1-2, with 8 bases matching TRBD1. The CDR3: CAISADREGQLYGYTF. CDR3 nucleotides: TGTGCCATCAGTGCGGACAGGGAGGGGCAACTCTATGGCTACACCTTC.